This T cell receptor (beta chain) was captured by sequencing in a study of cytomegalovirus exposure and HLA in healthy donors (dated by TCRdb to between 2016 and 2019). At the level of the whole study: According to an earlier analysis of 587 of the donors, roughly 180 million T cells yielded 117 million unique TCR beta sequences and around 300 Gb of sequence data. All discovery cohort repertoires had been generated on a single sequencing platform. To decide whether each TCR beta V gene segment behaved as functional or pseudogenic, an earlier analysis of fewer than 750 of the donors relied on high-throughput TCR beta sequencing. Among the approximately 430 genotyped donors, around 81% belonged to the genetic ancestry cluster associated with self-reported Caucasian donors. Genome-wide SNP genotypes for about 65% of the roughly 670 donors were used in a later genetic analysis, which treated that subset as a discovery cohort. The later analysis used no new phenotypic data to find candidate immune exposures, relying instead on TCR beta sequences and their occurrence across donors. Among several hundred genotyped donors of the cohort, an average of about 220,000 unique TCR beta nucleotide sequences was sequenced per donor, of which 15% to 20% were non-productive. The study aimed to test whether cataloging public T cell receptors could reveal signatures of past pathogen exposure. To predict cytomegalovirus infection status, the study combined high-throughput TCR immunosequencing, statistical association of individual TCRs with disease status, and machine learning. The study used immunosequencing to profile the T cell repertoires of approximately 690 subjects and linked those repertoires to cytomegalovirus serostatus. A separate validation cohort of approximately 130 different subjects was used in addition to the approximately 640-subject first cohort. Because of strong linkage in the cohort, five DR-DQ haplotypes were treated as single units for association and clustering. The number of donors typed differed by locus, with about 620-630 for A, B, C, DRB1 and DQB1, roughly 550 for DQA1, about 610 for DPA1, and around 460 for DPB1. An early release that covered some 640 HLA-typed donors contained approximately 320 gigabases of sequencing data and approximately 85 million unique TCR sequences. A later analysis re-examined previously published TCR beta repertoires from around 670 donors and added high-resolution HLA genotyping to investigate patterns of TCR occurrence. Donor age, sex, ethnicity and CMV serostatus were collected together with the repertoire data. HLA typing included class I and class II loci at four-digit resolution. Overall results and qualifications from the work: Immune exposure information for the cohort was limited to CMV serostatus. It was suggested by the authors that the approach could potentially be generalized to other disease states and immunological phenotypes. In the study, around 150 TCR beta chains were listed as associated with cytomegalovirus. A later genetic analysis associated a missense DCLRE1C variant with V-gene and J-gene trimming of TCR beta chains, and an independent cohort replicated the association. A further reported finding was that TCR beta sequences accurately predicted the HLA-A and HLA-B alleles for most subjects in the first cohort. According to a later analysis, TCR association rates differed among HLA loci, with DRB1 alleles showing the most associated TCRs and HLA-C alleles showing the fewest. Most TCR sequences were seen in very few donors, while some public TCRs were found in many individuals. In an earlier analysis of several hundred of the donors, most TCR beta V segments were observed in productive rearrangements about 87% or about 30% of the time, broadly matching IMGT annotations. Cytomegalovirus status was reported to be diagnosed by the classifier with high specificity and sensitivity in both the original and validation cohorts. The cohort was sequenced for TCR beta chains only, and without alpha or paired-chain data the features that could be detected were limited. When HLA alleles, especially DR and DQ, strongly co-occurred, TCR associations were difficult to assign to individual alleles. In a later analysis, several top co-occurrence clusters were reported to appear linked to parvovirus B19, influenza, CMV and Epstein-Barr virus. A later genetic analysis reported fewer N-insertions in productive TCRs among donors in an Asian-associated ancestry cluster than the roughly 700-donor mean. The 87-base-pair reads could not distinguish some IMGT-functional V segments, including TRBV6-2 and TRBV6-3, so those segments were excluded. In a later analysis, most CMV-associated TCR beta chains were found to appear HLA-restricted, with HLA associations seemingly driven largely by CMV exposure. HLA typing was unavailable for some donors at each locus, so association tests used only the typed subset. In a later analysis, HLA-associated TCR beta chains were found to be more clonally expanded and to have lower generation probabilities than equally common non-associated chains. Sequencing depth was assumed to be roughly uniform across donors in the presence/absence analyses, though that assumption may not hold. Linkage disequilibrium might explain the correlated functional status among segregating V segments, but an unknown experimental factor could not be excluded. Specific HLA alleles were associated with over 15,000 TCR beta sequences at a false discovery rate of 0.05 in a later analysis. Seventeen rarely observed V segments, including chromosome 9 orphons, were excluded from the earlier analysis of 550 to 700 of the donors because counts were too low. In vitro tests confirmed that three of the cytomegalovirus-associated TCR beta chains recognize cytomegalovirus antigens. A cluster of highly shared sequence variants was judged likely to represent a technical artifact of the sequencing pipeline.

Reading the germline V gene gives CDR1 SGHTA and CDR2 FQGNSA. Counted from cysteine to phenylalanine, this CDR3 has 15 amino acids. The sequence is cut down to CDR3 DNA, 45 bases in frame from base 1. Trimming removed 2 bases from V and 2 bases from J, leaving 10 bases between the germline ends. About this clone: Its antigen has not been determined. Within one base of it there is no much larger clone, and no base qualities were kept.

The cohort was made up of roughly 670 healthy bone marrow donors. At the time of sampling, every cohort member was nominally healthy, though immune exposures that went unrecorded were likely present. The donor tested CMV seropositive, placing the donor among the 310 or so seropositive members of the cohort. Every donor gave a peripheral blood sample, and the peripheral blood mononuclear cells from that sample were used for TCR beta sequencing. The Qiagen DNeasy Blood Extraction Kit was used to extract genomic DNA from the blood cell samples. Library creation used the immunoSEQ multiplex PCR assay. The multiplex PCR relied on a mix of 60 forward primers for TCR Vbeta segments and 13 reverse primers for TCR Jbeta segments. The CDR3 region of rearranged TCR beta genes was amplified from genomic DNA with a multiplex PCR assay. The amplified TCR beta libraries were sequenced on the Illumina HiSeq System as 87-base-pair reads. The paper's processing steps were these. A later analysis counted 65 million to 90 million unique TCR beta chains across the 550 to 750 repertoires, and 10 million to 11 million of these chains were shared by at least two donors. A nearest-neighbor algorithm error-corrected the raw reads and collapsed the reads into unique sequences, merging closely related sequences to remove PCR and sequencing errors. V, D and J gene segments were assigned by aligning CDR3 sequences to IMGT reference sequences. Each retained sequence needed at least a six-nucleotide match to both a V gene segment and a J gene segment. Rearrangements were called productive when the CDR3 lacked stop codons and stayed in frame with V and J; all others were non-productive. CDR3 was defined according to IMGT convention as the region running from the second conserved V-encoded cysteine to the conserved J-encoded phenylalanine. The earlier analysis of 587 of the donors excluded sequences that lacked an unambiguous match to a single V gene segment. An earlier analysis of 587 of the donors classified V segments as functional when productive rearrangements were above 56.7% and as segregating when the standard deviation between donors was above 5%. To diagnose cytomegalovirus status from the catalog of TCR beta chain sequences, a statistical classification framework was built. In a later analysis, TCR nucleotide sequences were compared against IMGT/GENE-DB human TR gene sequences so that V and J genes could be assigned. A later analysis assigned CDR3 sequences and most-parsimonious VDJ recombination scenarios with the TCRdist pipeline. In a later analysis, each TCR beta chain was defined by its CDR3 amino acid sequence together with its V-gene family, and reads without a unique V-gene family were excluded. In a later analysis, 450 to 600 highly shared, low-generation-probability nucleotide sequences were removed to address suspected cross-contamination and a sequencing artifact. For each public chain, a later analysis derived a clonal expansion index from normalized ranks of inferred template counts within each repertoire. In a later analysis, generation probabilities were computed with a VDJ recombination model fitted to out-of-frame rearrangements, and the resulting probabilities were checked against IGoR. A later analysis scored TCR-TCR, TCR-HLA and TCR-CMV co-occurrence with hypergeometric tests, applying a repertoire-size bias correction to TCR pairs. A later analysis estimated false discovery rates by permuting HLA or CMV assignments 20 times. A later analysis grouped co-occurring TCRs with DBSCAN, adding TCRdist sequence similarity when clustering within HLA-allele-positive subsets. Repertoires with fewer than 30,000 or more than 120,000 public chains, plus five repertoires with anomalous nucleotide sharing, were excluded from co-occurrence clustering. Imported from immuneACCESS, the table was reduced by TCRdb to in-frame sequences with V and J called. These copies leave out some clones; in studies compared against another copy, an unresolved V gene accounts for under half, and the cause of the remainder is not known. V and J calls plus clone size are reproduced from that table; the DNA served to infer D and trimming. Here the sample has fewer than 250,000 clones; around 75% occur a single time. The ten largest make up approximately 0.39% of the sample.

Sequencing was performed on PBMCs. The V and J segments used are TRBV7-2 and TRBJ1-3; the D gene is possibly TRBD1, with 5 bases matching. This clonotype was sampled from a male donor in good health and CMV-seropositive. The CDR3 loop reads CASSLITGPGNTIYF. The DNA reads TGTGCCAGCAGCTTAATCACAGGTCCTGGAAACACCATATATTTT.